This T cell receptor (beta chain) was found in a study of cytomegalovirus exposure and HLA in healthy donors. Study outcomes and limitations: A classifier reportedly called cytomegalovirus status with high sensitivity and specificity. A link between a missense DCLRE1C variant and TCR beta V- and J-gene trimming emerged from a later analysis.

The PCR used 60 Vbeta and 13 Jbeta primers. Here immunoSEQ multiplex PCR was the method, and the copy in TCRdb shows in-frame clones only, minus some. The data contain 75,000 to 95,000 clones, around 77% of them singletons. Comment on this clone: Its target is unknown.

The V and J ends lost 10 bases and 0 bases respectively, with 13 bases between them. Germline V gene sequence: CDR1 ENHRY, CDR2 SYGVKD. The CDR3 runs 13 residues. Sequenced: PBMCs. The rearrangement links TRBV10-3 to TRBJ2-7; D gene unclear. The clonotype was recovered from a man aged 50 to 59 in good health and CMV-seronegative. The CDR3 spells CATRPASSYEQYF. In nucleotides, the CDR3 is TGTGCCACCAGACCAGCGAGCTCCTACGAGCAGTACTTC.